The 26 T cell receptor beta chains listed next were all sequenced from one sample in a study of early T cells in non-severe SARS-CoV-2 infection. TCRdb re-analysed the 5' RACE reads in MiXCR, keeping a single row per CDR3 protein. The table lists around 40,000 distinct CDR3 sequences, under 8% of them singletons, with around 6.3% in the top ten. Specimen: whole blood. All receptors derive from an adult who was a healthcare worker with PCR-confirmed SARS-CoV-2 infection or an uninfected control (not recorded which).

This clonotype has ten or more counts. The chain links TRBV10-2 to TRBJ2-5; TRBD2 aligns across 7 bases. V dropped 5 bases and J dropped 4; count of bases not matched to a gene: 7. The CDR3 has 14 amino acids. CDR1 and CDR2 (germline): WSHSY, SAAADI. The CDR3 sequence: CASSSGTTIETQYF. The CDR3 DNA is TGCGCCAGCAGTTCCGGGACTACCATAGAGACCCAGTACTTC.

This clonotype has ten or more counts. CDR3 loop: CASSLPGIIVQPQHF. The CDR3, as DNA: TGTGCCAGCAGTTTACCAGGGATCATAGTCCAGCCCCAGCATTTT. The chain recombines TRBV12-3 or TRBV12-4 with TRBJ1-5, with TRBD1 as a possible D gene (5 bases). Trimming shortened V by 2 bases and J by 7 bases, and 15 bases separated the two germline ends. The CDR3 spans 15 residues.

This clonotype is judged medium-sized. DNA of the CDR3: TGTGCCAGCAGCTCAGGAGGTAGTCCCGGAAACACCATATATTTT. Protein sequence: CASSSGGSPGNTIYF. The V and J genes are TRBV11-2 and TRBJ1-3; D gene ambiguous. The CDR3 length is 15 residues. Trimming pared 4 bases from V and 4 bases from J, leaving 14 bases between. CDR1 and CDR2 (germline): SGHAT, FQNNGV.

This clonotype was counted ten times or more. The chain links TRBV11-2 to TRBJ2-3, with a tentative D call TRBD2 (5 bases). CDR1 and CDR2 (germline): SGHAT, FQNNGV. The CDR3 consists of 13 residues. Trimming left V 1 base short and J 6 bases short, with 8 bases between. CDR3 DNA sequence: TGTGCCAGCAGCTTAGGGACTGCCGATACGCAGTATTTT. Its translation: CASSLGTADTQYF.

CDR3: CASRGTGFYGYTF. Written as DNA, the CDR3 is TGTGCCAGCAGAGGGACAGGATTCTATGGCTACACCTTC. The V call is TRBV2, the J call TRBJ1-2, with 8 bases matching TRBD1. Per germline, CDR1 SNHLY and CDR2 FYNNEI. Germline trimming cut 6 bases from V and 4 bases from J; bases unmatched to any gene: 4. The CDR3 runs to 13 residues.

This clonotype was observed at least ten times. The chain has TRBV12-3 or TRBV12-4 and TRBJ2-5; D is unclear. The CDR3 spans 16 residues. The V gene lost 6 bases and the J gene lost 1 base, with 18 bases spanning the gap. The CDR3 sequence: CASSPLDGARQETQYF. The CDR3 DNA sequence: TGTGCCAGCAGCCCTTTGGACGGAGCTCGCCAAGAGACCCAGTACTTC.

The J gene is TRBJ2-3, the V gene TRBV20-1, with unresolved D. CDR1 and CDR2 (germline): DFQATT, SNEGSKA (reference sequence). The CDR3 has 14 amino acids. Deletions cut 2 bases from V and 2 bases from J, with 11 bases between. CDR3 protein: CSARFRDYTDTQYF. CDR3 nucleotide sequence: TGCAGTGCTAGATTTAGGGATTACACAGATACGCAGTATTTT.

In this sample, this clonotype turned up many times. This chain uses TRBV15 with TRBJ1-1, with a tentative D call TRBD1 (5 bases). Germline V gene data show CDR1 as LNHNV and CDR2 as YYDKDF (reference sequence). V lost 5 bases to trimming and J lost 7 bases, with 17 bases between them. The CDR3 is made up of 14 amino acids. CDR3 sequence: CATSSWTIRSEAFF. The CDR3, as DNA: TGTGCCACCAGCTCTTGGACAATTAGGAGTGAAGCTTTCTTT. The full variable domain, in which reference TRBV15 and TRBJ1-1 provide the parts outside the CDR3, is DAMVIQNPRYQVTQFGKPVTLSCSQTLNHNVMYWYQQKSSQAPKLLFHYYDKDFNNEADTPDNFQSRRPNTSFCFLDIRSPGLGDTAMYLCATSSWTIRSEAFFGQGTRLTVV.

This clonotype has a count of ten or more. The J gene is TRBJ2-7, the V gene TRBV20-1; 11 bases are shared with TRBD2. This CDR3 comprises 14 residues. Per germline, CDR1 DFQATT and CDR2 SNEGSKA (reference sequence). Germline trimming cut 2 bases from V and 4 bases from J; bases unmatched to any gene: 4. This chain's CDR3 is CSARSGTSGYEQYF. The CDR3 DNA reads as TGCAGTGCTAGATCCGGGACTAGCGGATACGAGCAGTACTTC.

Within the sample, this clonotype is medium-sized (0.01 to 0.1%). The J gene is TRBJ2-1, the V gene TRBV2; no definite D call. Germline lookup yields CDR1 SNHLY and CDR2 FYNNEI. The V end lost 10 bases, the J end lost 3 bases, and 16 bases lay between the germline ends. This CDR3 has 14 amino acids. Here the CDR3 reads CATSSSLGYNEQFF. In DNA, the CDR3 is TGTGCCACCTCCAGTAGTCTGGGCTACAATGAGCAGTTCTTC.

This clonotype was seen repeatedly, ten times or more. This chain uses TRBV19 with TRBJ1-3, with 7 bases aligning to TRBD1. The germline CDR1 and CDR2 sequences are LNHDA and SQIVND (reference sequence). The CDR3 has 17 amino acids. The V gene end was trimmed by 6 bases and the J gene end by 0 bases; junction bases not matched to a gene: 11. DNA for the CDR3: TGTGCCAGTAGCCTACGAGGGGGCCGTCGCTCTGGAAACACCATATATTTT. Translated, it gives CASSLRGGRRSGNTIYF.

The chain links TRBV7-6 to TRBJ2-2, with D possibly being TRBD2 (6 bases). The germline CDR1 and CDR2 sequences are SGHVS and FNYEAQ. The CDR3 loop spans 14 amino acids. V was shortened by 2 bases and J by 7 bases, with 11 bases between the two germline ends. CDR3 region: CASSLHPGVGELFF. As DNA, the CDR3 is TGTGCCAGCAGCTTACACCCGGGGGTCGGGGAGCTGTTTTTT.

This clonotype was recorded a few times. This chain connects TRBV6-5 to TRBJ1-2; a weak D match, TRBD1 (5 bases). Germline V gives CDR1 MNHEY, CDR2 SVGAGI. This CDR3 region has 12 residues. V lost 8 bases to trimming and J lost 7 bases, with 14 bases between them. The CDR3 nucleotides read TGTGCCAGCTCTCACCCGGGACTTGGCTACACCTTC. Its translation: CASSHPGLGYTF.

This clonotype was seen repeatedly, ten times or more. The rearrangement uses TRBV5-1 and TRBJ2-1; 10 nucleotides align to TRBD2. Germline CDR1 is SGHRS and CDR2 is YFSETQ. The CDR3 has 15 residues. With 4 bases clipped from V and 6 bases from J, the junction kept 7 bases outside the gene matches. The chain's CDR3 is CASSITSGIPNEQFF. Written as DNA, the CDR3 is TGCGCCAGCAGCATCACTAGCGGGATCCCCAATGAGCAGTTCTTC.

This clonotype has just a few counts. The chain joins TRBV27 to TRBJ1-6, with unresolved D. Germline V gene data show CDR1 as MNHEY and CDR2 as SMNVEV (reference sequence). V was trimmed by 6 bases and J by 7 bases, leaving 7 bases between them. The CDR3 spans 12 residues. The CDR3 region is CASSLLNSPLHF. In DNA, the CDR3 is TGTGCCAGCAGCCTTCTAAATTCACCCCTCCACTTT.

This clonotype was counted at least ten times. This rearrangement joins TRBV6-1 to TRBJ1-4; no clear D. CDR3 size: 14 residues. The V end lost 7 bases, the J end lost 9 bases, and 18 bases lay between the germline ends. CDR1 and CDR2 from the germline V gene are MNHNS and SASEGT. CDR3: CASTHLGPTQKLFF. In DNA, the CDR3 is TGTGCCAGCACCCACCTAGGGCCGACTCAAAAACTGTTTTTT.

This clonotype was seen many times. This chain uses TRBV25-1 with TRBJ2-5; D is possibly TRBD1 (6 bases). The V gene's germline CDR1 is MGHDK and CDR2 SYGVNS. The CDR3 is 13 amino acids. Between the trimmed V and J ends, which lost 2 bases and 2 bases, there was a span of 6 bases. This chain's CDR3 is CASSEQGQETQYF. CDR3 bases: TGTGCCAGCAGTGAACAGGGGCAAGAGACCCAGTACTTC.

This clonotype was detected a few times. V usage is TRBV5-1 and J usage is TRBJ2-7; 10 bases align to TRBD2. Trimming removed 7 bases from V and 6 bases from J; junction bases left unmatched: 13. This CDR3 comprises 15 residues. Germline lookup yields CDR1 SGHRS and CDR2 YFSETQ. The CDR3 region has the DNA TGCGCCAGCGGGGCGGTAGCGGGAGGCTCTGGCGAGCAGTACTTC. Its translation is CASGAVAGGSGEQYF. Variable domain in full (rest from reference TRBV5-1 and TRBJ2-7): KAGVTQTPRYLIKTRGQQVTLSCSPISGHRSVSWYQQTPGQGLQFLFEYFSETQRNKGNFPGRFSGRQFSNSRSEMNVSTLELGDSALYLCASGAVAGGSGEQYFGPGTRLTVT.

In this sample, this clonotype turned up many times. This chain links TRBV3-1 with TRBJ1-1; D gene ambiguous. The CDR3 consists of 12 residues. The germline V gene encodes CDR1 LGHDT and CDR2 YNNKEL (reference sequence). V lost 4 bases, J lost 3 bases, and 6 bases lay in between. This CDR3 is CASSLEDTEAFF. The DNA for the CDR3 is TGTGCCAGCAGCCTTGAGGACACTGAAGCTTTCTTT.

This chain's CDR3 is CSAEGGQELYGYTF. Here the CDR3 DNA reads TGCAGTGCCGAGGGGGGACAGGAGTTATATGGCTACACCTTC. The V gene is TRBV20-1, the J gene TRBJ1-2; 8 bases map to TRBD1. The CDR3 covers 14 residues. The V gene end was trimmed by 6 bases and the J gene end by 5 bases; junction bases not matched to a gene: 11. CDR1 DFQATT and CDR2 SNEGSKA come from the germline V gene (reference sequence).

This clonotype was seen a few times. V is TRBV5-1 and J is TRBJ2-3, with a tentative D call TRBD1 (7 bases). The CDR3 has 12 residues. Deletions cut 0 bases from V and 11 bases from J, with 10 bases between. The germline V gene has CDR1 SGHRS and CDR2 YFSETQ. Here the CDR3 reads CASSLGQGGQYF. CDR3 sequence (DNA): TGCGCCAGCAGCTTGGGACAGGGAGGGCAGTATTTT. Combining the CDR3 with reference TRBV5-1 and TRBJ2-3 gives the whole variable domain KAGVTQTPRYLIKTRGQQVTLSCSPISGHRSVSWYQQTPGQGLQFLFEYFSETQRNKGNFPGRFSGRQFSNSRSEMNVSTLELGDSALYLCASSLGQGGQYFGPGTRLTVL.

This clonotype showed up many times. The rearrangement links TRBV9 to TRBJ2-3; 7 positions match TRBD2. The CDR3 consists of 15 residues. Losses at the gene ends were 3 bases for V and 2 bases for J; bases not matched to a gene: 6. Germline V gene data show CDR1 as SGDLS and CDR2 as YYNGEE. The chain's CDR3 is CASSAIQRDTDTQYF. The CDR3, as DNA: TGTGCCAGCAGCGCTATCCAGCGGGACACAGATACGCAGTATTTT. The full variable domain, its missing parts supplied by reference TRBV9 and TRBJ2-3, is DSGVTQTPKHLITATGQRVTLRCSPRSGDLSVYWYQQSLDQGLQFLIQYYNGEERAKGNILERFSAQQFPDLHSELNLSSLELGDSALYFCASSAIQRDTDTQYFGPGTRLTVL.

CDR3 loop: CASSVTGEDGETQYF. The CDR3 bases are TGTGCCAGCAGCGTAACCGGGGAGGATGGCGAGACCCAGTACTTC. The genes are TRBV9 and TRBJ2-5, with a possible D match to TRBD2 (6 bases). V was pared by 1 base and J by 5 bases, with 15 bases between. The CDR3 runs to 15 residues. Germline values: CDR1 SGDLS, CDR2 YYNGEE.

The sample holds a few counts of this clonotype. The chain has TRBV12-3 or TRBV12-4 and TRBJ1-4; TRBD1 is a possible D gene (6 bases). The length of the CDR3 is 15 residues. Trimming left V 1 base short and J 4 bases short, with 10 bases between. The DNA for the CDR3 is TGTGCCAGCAGTTTAGGGGGGGGCCTTAATGAAAAACTGTTTTTT. This codes for CASSLGGGLNEKLFF.

The chain combines TRBV20-1 with TRBJ2-1; D is tentatively TRBD1 or TRBD2 (6 bases each). The CDR3 covers 10 residues. The V end lost 6 bases, the J end lost 9 bases, and 9 bases lay between the germline ends. CDR1 is DFQATT, CDR2 SNEGSKA, per germline (reference sequence). The CDR3 reads CSAGGGEQFF. The DNA for the CDR3 is TGCAGTGCGGGGGGCGGTGAGCAGTTCTTC.

This clonotype was recorded at least ten times. The chain has TRBV28 and TRBJ2-6, with D possibly matching TRBD1 (6 bases). Trimming shortened V by 5 bases and J by 0 bases, and 26 bases separated the two germline ends. The CDR3 runs 21 residues. Germline CDR1 MDHEN, CDR2 SYDVKM. The chain's CDR3 is CASSLLVEGESQYSGANVLTF. In nucleotides, the CDR3 is TGTGCCAGCAGTCTACTAGTAGAGGGGGAGAGCCAATACTCTGGGGCCAACGTCCTGACTTTC.